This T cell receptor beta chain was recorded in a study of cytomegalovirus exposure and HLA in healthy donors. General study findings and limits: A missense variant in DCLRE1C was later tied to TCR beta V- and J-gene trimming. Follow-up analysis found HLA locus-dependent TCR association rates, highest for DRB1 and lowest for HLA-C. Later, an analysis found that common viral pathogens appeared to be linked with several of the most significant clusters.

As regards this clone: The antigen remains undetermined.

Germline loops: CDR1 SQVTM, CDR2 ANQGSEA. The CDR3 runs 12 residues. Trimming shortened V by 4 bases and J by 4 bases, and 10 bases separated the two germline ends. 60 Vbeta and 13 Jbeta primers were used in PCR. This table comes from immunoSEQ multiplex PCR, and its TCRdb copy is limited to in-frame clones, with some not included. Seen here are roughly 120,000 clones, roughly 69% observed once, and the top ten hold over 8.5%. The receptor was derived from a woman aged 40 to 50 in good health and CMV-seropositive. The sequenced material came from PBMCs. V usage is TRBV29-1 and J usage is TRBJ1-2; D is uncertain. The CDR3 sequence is CSVVGDRYGYTF. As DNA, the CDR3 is TGCAGCGTTGTCGGGGATCGCTATGGCTACACCTTC. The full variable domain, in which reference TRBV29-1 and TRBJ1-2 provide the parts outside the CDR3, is SAVISQKPSRDICQRGTSLTIQCQVDSQVTMMFWYRQQPGQSLTLIATANQGSEATYESGFVIDKFPISRPNLTFSTLTVSNMSPEDSSIYLCSVVGDRYGYTFGSGTRLTVV.